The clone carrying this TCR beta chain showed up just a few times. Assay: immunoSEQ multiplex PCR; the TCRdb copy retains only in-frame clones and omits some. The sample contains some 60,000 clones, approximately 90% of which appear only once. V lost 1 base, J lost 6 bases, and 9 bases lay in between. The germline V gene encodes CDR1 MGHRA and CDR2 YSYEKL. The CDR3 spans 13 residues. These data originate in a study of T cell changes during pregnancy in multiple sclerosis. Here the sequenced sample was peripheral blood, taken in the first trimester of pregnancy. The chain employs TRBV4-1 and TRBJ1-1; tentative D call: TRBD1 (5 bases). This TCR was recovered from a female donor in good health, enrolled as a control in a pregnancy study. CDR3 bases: TGCGCCAGCAGCCAAGTCGGGGGTCCTGAAGCTTTCTTT. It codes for CASSQVGGPEAFF.